This T cell receptor (beta chain) was recorded in a study of blood T cell repertoires in COVID-19. Looking at the study overall: The United States, Italy and Spain supplied acute and convalescent COVID-19 samples. PBMCs, B-cell-depleted T cells, or T cells were the source of the cDNA or gDNA that made up the material.

CDR1 is LNHDA, CDR2 SQIVND, per germline (reference sequence). This CDR3 region has 15 residues. The V segment lost 6 bases and the J segment 4 bases; nucleotides outside the gene matches: 8. Original processing notes: Estimates of nucleated cell counts were drawn from the amplification of reference gene primers. Produced via immunoSEQ multiplex PCR; TCRdb's table is partial and in-frame only. V, J and clone size are those of that table, while D and trimming were read from the DNA. The table includes about 34,000 clones, more than 80% detected once. The gene calls are TRBV19 and TRBJ2-3; 9 bases fit TRBD1. Sequences were obtained from peripheral blood. The origin of this receptor is a woman in her seventies with acute or convalescent COVID-19. CDR3 nucleotides: TGTGCCAGTAGAAGGACAGGGGATGGTTCAGATACGCAGTATTTT. Encoded protein: CASRRTGDGSDTQYF.